The T cell receptor beta chain under discussion was sequenced for a study of T cell changes during pregnancy in multiple sclerosis. This clone occurred a few times. The CDR3 is 16 residues long. The V gene's germline CDR1 is MNHEY and CDR2 SMNVEV (reference sequence). Here immunoSEQ multiplex PCR was the method, and the copy in TCRdb shows in-frame clones only, minus some. The sample records about 85,000 clones, 90% to 95% being singletons. The specimen was peripheral blood, collected in the first trimester of pregnancy. The origin of this receptor is a female donor with multiple sclerosis, enrolled in a pregnancy study. The gene calls are TRBV27 and TRBJ2-1; 8 bases match TRBD2. CDR3 sequence: CATQRDGRAVYNEQFF. CDR3 DNA sequence: TGTGCTACCCAAAGGGACGGGAGGGCAGTCTACAATGAGCAGTTCTTC.